The rows below give T cell receptor beta chains drawn from one sample of a study of CD8 T cells in ankylosing spondylitis. TCRdb processed the 5' RACE reads anew with MiXCR; each CDR3 protein has one entry. The table records about 340,000 distinct CDR3 sequences, 6.5% to 10% of them present only once. Sequencing used blood, either unsorted or a sorted T cell fraction (not recorded which). The receptors stem from a male donor with ankylosing spondylitis. Each CDR3 is given without its conserved first and last residue. The D gene is left open where the match is weak.

>TRBJ2-7|TRBD2|TRBV29-1
SVGLAGGPYEQY
>TRBJ1-5|TRBD1|TRBV5-1
ANSLGQGSGQPQH
>TRBJ1-3|TRBD1|TRBV20-1
SAHPPGTGTNTIY
>TRBJ2-2|TRBD2|TRBV4-3
ASSQDLASGRTGELF
>TRBJ1-2|.|TRBV7-2
ASSSPAYGYT
>TRBJ2-2|.|TRBV12-3/TRBV12-4
ASSFWGADTGELF
>TRBJ1-2|TRBD1|TRBV5-6
ASSPGQPAAYGYT
>TRBJ2-5|.|TRBV5-4
ASSLQYQETQY
>TRBJ2-7|.|TRBV5-1
ASSRTGTVSYEQY
>TRBJ2-1|TRBD2|TRBV6-5
ASSYRIGTRGNEQF
>TRBJ2-4|.|TRBV7-9
ASSPLEEGGKNIQY
>TRBJ2-7|TRBD2|TRBV29-1
SVDGTSGRVEQY
>TRBJ1-6|.|TRBV12-3/TRBV12-4
ASSNTGRDSPLH
>TRBJ1-1|.|TRBV12-3/TRBV12-4
ASTLTGHTEAF
>TRBJ2-3|TRBD2|TRBV24-1
ATSDLLAGETDTQY
>TRBJ2-7|.|TRBV5-1
ASSSRTGYEQY
>TRBJ2-2|TRBD2|TRBV3-1
ASSQGGTSLYTGELF
>TRBJ2-7|.|TRBV12-3/TRBV12-4
ASSFAREQY
>TRBJ2-1|.|TRBV24-1
ATSDVEGWSYNEQF
>TRBJ2-7|TRBD1|TRBV10-3
AISERTGRDEQY
>TRBJ2-7|.|TRBV5-1
ASSLIGPNSYEQY
>TRBJ2-5|.|TRBV20-1
SARRLAARETQY
>TRBJ2-7|TRBD2|TRBV29-1
SVGLVDEQY
>TRBJ2-7|.|TRBV20-1
SAAAGGYEQY
>TRBJ2-3|TRBD2|TRBV20-1
SALGAGGPDTQY
>TRBJ1-1|.|TRBV2
ASSVRAEAF
>TRBJ2-5|TRBD1|TRBV11-1
ASSPKSGTGEIRETQY
>TRBJ2-7|.|TRBV6-1
ASTPWGESYEQY
>TRBJ2-5|.|TRBV4-1
ASRSQERGRETQY
>TRBJ2-3|TRBD2|TRBV5-1
ASSLEGTSSTDTQY
>TRBJ2-3|.|TRBV29-1
SVEESRAPDTQY
>TRBJ2-3|TRBD2|TRBV12-3/TRBV12-4
ASSHSGRTQVTQY
>TRBJ2-7|.|TRBV28
ASSLLAESSYEQY
>TRBJ2-3|.|TRBV12-5
ASGLFESSDTQY
>TRBJ2-1|.|TRBV12-5
ASGLFGRSYNEQF
>TRBJ2-3|TRBD1|TRBV27
ASSTGQGGTDTQY
>TRBJ2-1|.|TRBV7-3
ASASTGANEQF
>TRBJ1-4|TRBD1|TRBV19
ASTRDRGGGKLF
>TRBJ1-6|TRBD1|TRBV7-3
ASSSTGSNSPLH
>TRBJ2-4|.|TRBV29-1
SVDSRNIQY
>TRBJ1-2|.|TRBV5-1
ASSLITANYGYT
>TRBJ2-5|.|TRBV5-6
ASSSIQETQY
>TRBJ2-3|.|TRBV15
ATSILGSSTDTQY
>TRBJ2-4|TRBD1|TRBV20-1
SASGQDRNIQY
>TRBJ2-7|.|TRBV29-1
SVEDGLQAMSSYEQY
>TRBJ2-5|.|TRBV7-2
ASSLKNRGETQY
>TRBJ2-7|.|TRBV5-1
ASSSGEWVYEQY
>TRBJ1-5|.|TRBV9
ASSNGGNQPQH
>TRBJ2-3|.|TRBV29-1
SVLYGTFPSTDTQY
>TRBJ2-5|.|TRBV20-1
SARVIRETQY
>TRBJ2-3|TRBD2|TRBV18
ASSPPPLAAGTQY
>TRBJ2-7|.|TRBV20-1
SARDPGSYEQY
>TRBJ1-2|.|TRBV7-8
ASSFGADADYGYT
>TRBJ2-1|.|TRBV24-1
ATSLGRRPNEQF